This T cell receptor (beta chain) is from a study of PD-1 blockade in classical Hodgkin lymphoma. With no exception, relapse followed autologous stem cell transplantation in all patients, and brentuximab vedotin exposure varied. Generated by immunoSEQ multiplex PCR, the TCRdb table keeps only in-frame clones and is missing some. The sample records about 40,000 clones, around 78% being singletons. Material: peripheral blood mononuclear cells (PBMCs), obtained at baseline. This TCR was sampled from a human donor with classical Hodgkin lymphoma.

This chain's CDR3 is CASSRGRYRDTQYF. The CDR3 DNA is TGTGCCAGCAGTCGCGGGAGGTACAGGGATACGCAGTATTTT. This sequence joins TRBV14 and TRBJ2-3, with 8 bases fitting TRBD2. The V segment lost 6 bases and the J segment 6 bases; nucleotides outside the gene matches: 8. The CDR3 is 14 residues long. Germline CDR1 reads SGHDN; CDR2 reads FVKESK. The full variable domain, its missing parts supplied by reference TRBV14 and TRBJ2-3, is EAGVTQFPSHSVIEKGQTVTLRCDPISGHDNLYWYRRVMGKEIKFLLHFVKESKQDESGMPNNRFLAERTGGTYSTLKVQPAELEDSGVYFCASSRGRYRDTQYFGPGTRLTVL.